The clone carrying this T cell receptor beta chain has just a few counts. This entry comes from a study of patients and donors after allogeneic stem cell transplantation. In germline, CDR1 is ENHRY, CDR2 SYGVKD. The CDR3 spans 11 residues. V shed 6 bases and J shed 6 bases, with 8 bases lying between them. TCRdb independently ran MiXCR on the RT-PCR reads; one entry per CDR3 protein. The table lists approximately 140,000 distinct CDR3 sequences, about a third of them singletons. Sequenced sample: blood, either unsorted or a sorted T cell fraction (not recorded which). This receptor was obtained from a human donor who was either an allogeneic HSCT recipient or a stem cell or donor lymphocyte infusion donor (not recorded which). It is not recorded whose cells these are; they may come from a transplant donor. The chain combines TRBV10-3 with TRBJ1-1; D is perhaps TRBD1 (5 bases). For the CDR3, the DNA is TGTGCCATCAGGGAAGGGGCTGAAGCTTTCTTT. It yields the protein CAIREGAEAFF.